One and the same sample provided the 24 T cell receptor beta chains below, sequenced in a study of cytomegalovirus exposure and HLA in healthy donors. The PCR had 60 Vbeta and 13 Jbeta primers. The assay was immunoSEQ multiplex PCR, and TCRdb's table has in-frame clones only and misses some. In the table there are approximately 140,000 clones, approximately 72% of which are singletons. The sample comprised PBMCs. These TCRs come from a woman aged 55 to 70 in good health and CMV-seronegative.

The chain combines TRBV7-2 with TRBJ1-2; weak D call: TRBD1 (5 bases). The CDR3 covers 11 residues. Germline V gene sequence: CDR1 SGHTA, CDR2 FQGNSA. Trimming removed 9 bases at V and 10 bases at J, with 15 bases between. This CDR3 is CASTPQAYYTF. CDR3 DNA sequence: TGTGCCAGTACCCCACAGGCCTACTACACCTTC.

V is TRBV15 and J is TRBJ1-5; TRBD1 aligns across 11 bases. This CDR3 region has 15 residues. In germline, CDR1 is LNHNV, CDR2 YYDKDF (reference sequence). With 5 bases clipped from V and 6 bases from J, the junction kept 6 bases outside the gene matches. The DNA of the CDR3 is TGTGCCACCAGCGACGGACAGGGGGCAGGTCAGCCCCAGCATTTT. Translating gives CATSDGQGAGQPQHF.

This clone was seen only once. The DNA of the CDR3 is TGTGCCAGCAGCTTGGCCCTAGCGGAAATGAACACCGGGGAGCTGTTTTTT. It translates to CASSLALAEMNTGELFF. The V call is TRBV5-5, the J call TRBJ2-2, with 7 bases fitting TRBD2. J gave up 1 base and V 0 bases, and 6 bases lay outside the gene matches. CDR3 length: 17 amino acids. Germline V gene data show CDR1 as SGHKS and CDR2 as YYEKEE (reference sequence).

This clone has just a few counts. The rearrangement uses TRBV5-1 and TRBJ2-5, with 9 bases identical to TRBD2. The CDR3 covers 16 residues. Germline values: CDR1 SGHRS, CDR2 YFSETQ. Germline trimming cut 1 base from V and 2 bases from J; bases unmatched to any gene: 6. CDR3 DNA: TGCGCCAGCAGCTTGACGGTGGCGGGGGGGCAAGAGACCCAGTACTTC. Residues: CASSLTVAGGQETQYF.

There are a few counts of this clone. In DNA form, the CDR3 reads TGCGCCAGCAGCTTGAGTACCGGAACCAGGGGACAGGGATATTCACCCCTCCACTTT. This sequence encodes CASSLSTGTRGQGYSPLHF. The chain has TRBV5-1 and TRBJ1-6, with 9 bases identical to TRBD1. The germline gives CDR1 SGHRS, CDR2 YFSETQ. The CDR3 has 19 amino acids. With V trimmed by 1 base and J by 8 bases, 16 bases remained unmatched.

This chain uses TRBV2 with TRBJ1-5; 8 nucleotides align to TRBD1. After removal of 6 bases from V and 5 bases from J, the junction contained 6 bases not matched to a gene. The CDR3 sequence is 14 residues long. Germline V gives CDR1 SNHLY, CDR2 FYNNEI. The CDR3 DNA reads as TGTGCCAGCAGAAACGACAGGGGTGATCAGCCCCAGCATTTT. It translates to CASRNDRGDQPQHF.

This rearrangement joins TRBV4-1 to TRBJ2-3; TRBD2 matches 10 bases. Trimming cost V 1 base and J 2 bases; bases outside gene matches: 6. This CDR3 contains 17 residues. CDR1 is MGHRA and CDR2 is YSYEKL in the germline V gene. The CDR3, as DNA: TGCGCCAGCAGCCAAGGGGTAGCGGGGGGTTTCACAGATACGCAGTATTTT. It specifies CASSQGVAGGFTDTQYF.

The rearrangement links TRBV5-1 to TRBJ2-5; 8 positions agree with TRBD1. The J call is uncertain, as TRBJ2-7 better fits the DNA end. The germline CDR1 and CDR2 sequences are SGHRS and YFSETQ. The CDR3 runs to 14 residues. CDR3 residues: CASSFGTGDYEQYF. The CDR3 DNA sequence: TGCGCCAGCAGCTTCGGGACAGGAGACTACGAGCAGTACTTC.

The V and J genes are TRBV5-1 and TRBJ1-4; D is possibly TRBD1 (5 bases). Trimming shortened V by 7 bases and J by 2 bases, and 9 bases separated the two germline ends. The CDR3 totals 13 residues. In germline, CDR1 is SGHRS, CDR2 YFSETQ. CDR3 loop: CASGRGTNEKLFF. CDR3 bases: TGCGCCAGCGGGCGGGGCACTAATGAAAAACTGTTTTTT. Combining the CDR3 with reference TRBV5-1 and TRBJ1-4 gives the whole variable domain KAGVTQTPRYLIKTRGQQVTLSCSPISGHRSVSWYQQTPGQGLQFLFEYFSETQRNKGNFPGRFSGRQFSNSRSEMNVSTLELGDSALYLCASGRGTNEKLFFGSGTQLSVL.

The rearrangement joins TRBV2 to TRBJ2-3, with D maybe TRBD2 (5 bases). Deletions cut 4 bases from V and 4 bases from J, with 9 bases between. This CDR3 region has 13 residues. In germline, CDR1 is SNHLY, CDR2 FYNNEI. CDR3 in DNA: TGTGCCAGCAGTGTGGGAGTGCCAGATACGCAGTATTTT. Translating gives CASSVGVPDTQYF.

This chain links TRBV5-4 with TRBJ1-1; 7 bases map to TRBD1. V dropped 4 bases and J dropped 4; count of bases not matched to a gene: 13. This CDR3 is built from 16 residues. Germline loops: CDR1 SGHNT, CDR2 YYREEE (reference sequence). Here the CDR3 reads CASSPSSLTGFTEAFF. DNA of the CDR3: TGTGCCAGCAGCCCGTCGTCGCTGACAGGGTTCACTGAAGCTTTCTTT.

V and J are TRBV6-5 and TRBJ1-1; unclear D gene. The ends were cut back, 3 bases at V and 5 bases at J, with 7 bases in the middle. The germline V gene encodes CDR1 MNHEY and CDR2 SVGAGI. CDR3 length: 12 residues. The DNA of the CDR3 is TGTGCCAGCAGTTATACGAGGACTGAAGCTTTCTTT. Translation gives CASSYTRTEAFF.

The chain has TRBV6-1 and TRBJ2-7, with a weak D call TRBD2 (6 bases). Looked up from germline, CDR1 is MNHNS and CDR2 is SASEGT. This CDR3 contains 13 residues. Trimming cost V 4 bases and J 2 bases, with 9 bases left between them. The CDR3 spells CASSGAGTYEQYF. For the CDR3, the DNA is TGTGCCAGCAGTGGTGCGGGAACCTACGAGCAGTACTTC.

The chain couples TRBV6-6 to TRBJ2-3; D unclear. Germline assignment: CDR1 MNHNY and CDR2 SVGAGI (reference sequence). This CDR3 contains 13 residues. The V end lost 5 bases, the J end lost 1 base, and 7 bases lay between the germline ends. DNA for the CDR3: TGTGCCAGCAGTCCCCGAGGCACAGATACGCAGTATTTT. This gives the protein CASSPRGTDTQYF.

This sequence joins TRBV4-2 and TRBJ2-7, with 12 bases fitting TRBD2. The junction had 10 bases not matched to a gene; V was cut back by 1 base and J by 6 bases. There are 17 residues in the CDR3. Germline V CDR1 and CDR2: LGHNA, YNFKEQ. The CDR3 is CASSQALAGGAAGEQYF. In DNA, the CDR3 is TGTGCCAGCAGCCAAGCCCTAGCGGGAGGGGCGGCTGGCGAGCAGTACTTC.

This clone has a handful of counts. J is TRBJ1-5 and V is TRBV29-1; TRBD1 is a possible D gene (5 bases). The CDR3 totals 12 residues. Germline CDR1 is SQVTM and CDR2 is ANQGSEA. Trimming removed 4 bases from V and 6 bases from J, with 10 bases in between. The CDR3 DNA follows: TGCAGCGTTGGTGGGGGGGGTCAGCCCCAGCATTTT. Its translation: CSVGGGGQPQHF.

V gene TRBV19 combines with J gene TRBJ2-7; no definite D call. Germline lookup yields CDR1 LNHDA and CDR2 SQIVND (reference sequence). The CDR3 consists of 11 residues. Between the trimmed V and J ends, which lost 5 bases and 5 bases, there was a span of 7 bases. As DNA, the CDR3 is TGTGCCAGTAGTGGCAGTCACGAGCAGTACTTC. Its protein is CASSGSHEQYF.

This clone occurred a few times. The genes are TRBV9 and TRBJ2-2; D is possibly TRBD2 (6 bases). Trimming took 2 bases from V and 8 from J, leaving 10 bases between them. There are 13 residues in the CDR3. Germline values: CDR1 SGDLS, CDR2 YYNGEE. CDR3: CASSVRTKGELFF. The CDR3 bases are TGTGCCAGCAGCGTGAGGACTAAAGGGGAGCTGTTTTTT.

The table lists this clone with many counts. V gene TRBV7-9 combines with J gene TRBJ1-1, with 11 bases fitting TRBD1. J was trimmed by 6 bases and V by 3 bases; bases with no gene match: 9. Germline V gene sequence: CDR1 SEHNR, CDR2 FQNEAQ (reference sequence). The CDR3 is made up of 16 amino acids. Written as DNA, the CDR3 is TGTGCCAGCAGCTTGGGACAGGGGGAATGGGGCTCTGAAGCTTTCTTT. Translated: CASSLGQGEWGSEAFF.

This clone has more than one count but fewer than ten. This chain uses TRBV7-3 with TRBJ2-1, with D possibly being TRBD1 (5 bases). CDR3 length: 14 residues. V lost 5 bases and J 5 bases, leaving 13 bases between the germline ends. Germline-derived CDR1 and CDR2 are SGHTA and FQGTGA. The chain's CDR3 is CASSPAGQNNEQFF. The CDR3 coding sequence is TGTGCCAGCAGCCCCGCAGGACAAAACAATGAGCAGTTCTTC.

This clone was picked up a small number of times. V and J are TRBV7-6 and TRBJ2-3; 8 positions agree with TRBD2. V lost 1 base to trimming and J lost 4 bases; unmatched junction nucleotides: 10. Germline V lookup: CDR1 SGHVS, CDR2 FNYEAQ. The CDR3 covers 17 residues. CDR3 nucleotide sequence: TGTGCCAGCAGCTTAGTTACCGGGGGGGCCTTGTCAGATACGCAGTATTTT. Its translation: CASSLVTGGALSDTQYF.

This clone was seen only a few times. This chain links TRBV5-5 with TRBJ2-7, with 8 bases that match TRBD2. J lost 0 bases, V lost 1 base, and 3 bases had no gene match. CDR3 length: 15 residues. Germline loops: CDR1 SGHKS, CDR2 YYEKEE (reference sequence). The chain's CDR3 is CASSLHSGSSYEQYF. In DNA, the CDR3 is TGTGCCAGCAGCTTGCACAGCGGGAGCTCCTACGAGCAGTACTTC.

This clone was observed a few times. The chain joins TRBV6-1 to TRBJ1-5, with D uncertain. Trimming took 2 bases from V and 5 from J, leaving 13 bases between them. The CDR3 contains 15 residues. The germline V gene has CDR1 MNHNS and CDR2 SASEGT. CDR3 protein: CASSESGVSYQPQHF. DNA of the CDR3: TGTGCCAGCAGTGAAAGCGGGGTCTCCTATCAGCCCCAGCATTTT.

The table lists this clone with a few counts. This chain connects TRBV5-1 to TRBJ1-2; D possibly corresponds to TRBD1 (6 bases). The germline CDR1 and CDR2 sequences are SGHRS and YFSETQ. Deletions cut 4 bases from V and 2 bases from J, with 15 bases between. This CDR3 region has 15 residues. Here the CDR3 reads CASSRDGTSNYGYTF. The DNA for the CDR3 is TGCGCCAGCAGCCGAGACGGGACATCCAACTATGGCTACACCTTC.